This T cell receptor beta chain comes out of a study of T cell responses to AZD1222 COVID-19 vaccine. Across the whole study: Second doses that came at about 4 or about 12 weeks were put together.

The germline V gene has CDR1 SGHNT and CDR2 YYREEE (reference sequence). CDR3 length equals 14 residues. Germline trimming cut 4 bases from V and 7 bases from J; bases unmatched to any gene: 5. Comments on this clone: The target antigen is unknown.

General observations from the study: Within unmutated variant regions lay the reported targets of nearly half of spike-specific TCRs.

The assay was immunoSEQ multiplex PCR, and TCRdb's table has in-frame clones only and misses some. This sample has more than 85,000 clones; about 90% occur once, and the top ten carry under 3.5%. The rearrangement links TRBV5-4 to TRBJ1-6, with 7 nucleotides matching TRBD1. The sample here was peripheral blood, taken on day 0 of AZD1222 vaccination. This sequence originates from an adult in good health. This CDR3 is CASSRQGANSPLHF. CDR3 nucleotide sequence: TGTGCCAGCAGCCGACAGGGAGCGAATTCACCCCTCCACTTT.